The following is a TCR beta chain sequence with its context. What it binds is unknown. The sample comes from a study of CD8+ T cells in alopecia areata. Study-level background: Patients received oral tofacitinib, 5 to 10 mg twice daily, for moderate-to-severe alopecia areata.

Points from the study as a whole: Between patients, shared TCR sequences were less clear than in mice. This was possibly due in part to HLA diversity in the patient population.

The authors extracted RNA and reverse transcribed it into cDNA as the sequencing template. Clones were sequenced by immunoSEQ multiplex PCR, and TCRdb holds only the in-frame ones, with some missing. The sample holds around 7,500 clones; around 69% are singletons and the top ten take around 15%. Lesional scalp punch biopsies and peripheral blood came from alopecia areata patients. CDR1 and CDR2 (germline): MNHNS, SASEGT. The CDR3 runs to 14 residues. The V end lost 5 bases, the J end lost 0 bases, and 5 bases lay between the germline ends. The chain joins TRBV6-1 to TRBJ2-6, with no clear D. Specimen: skin, collected at week 0. The sequence was collected from a human donor with alopecia areata. CDR3 sequence (DNA): TGTGCCAGCAGTCCCTTCTCTGGGGCCAACGTCCTGACTTTC. Residues: CASSPFSGANVLTF.